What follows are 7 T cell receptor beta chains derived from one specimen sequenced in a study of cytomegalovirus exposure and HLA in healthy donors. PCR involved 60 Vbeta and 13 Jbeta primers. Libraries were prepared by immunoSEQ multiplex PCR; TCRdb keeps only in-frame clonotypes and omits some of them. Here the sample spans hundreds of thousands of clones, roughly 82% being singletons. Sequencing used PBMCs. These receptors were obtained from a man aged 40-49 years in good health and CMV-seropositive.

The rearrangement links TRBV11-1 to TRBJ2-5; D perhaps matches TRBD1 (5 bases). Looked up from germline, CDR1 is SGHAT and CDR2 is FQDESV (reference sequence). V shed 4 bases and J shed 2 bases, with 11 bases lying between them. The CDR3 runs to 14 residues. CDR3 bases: TGTGCCAGCAGCTCAATGGGGCGACAAGAGACCCAGTACTTC. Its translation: CASSSMGRQETQYF.

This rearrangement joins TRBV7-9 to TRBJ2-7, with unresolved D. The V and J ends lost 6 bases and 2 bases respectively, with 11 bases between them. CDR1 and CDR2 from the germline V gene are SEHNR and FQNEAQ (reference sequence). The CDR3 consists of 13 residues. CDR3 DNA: TGTGCCAGCAGTCCTACAGCTGCCTACGAGCAGTACTTC. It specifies CASSPTAAYEQYF.

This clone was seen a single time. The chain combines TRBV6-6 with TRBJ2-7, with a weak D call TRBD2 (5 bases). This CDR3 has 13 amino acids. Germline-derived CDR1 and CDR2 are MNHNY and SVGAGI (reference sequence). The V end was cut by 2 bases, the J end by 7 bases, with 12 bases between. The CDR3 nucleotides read TGTGCCAGCAGTTACGGAATAGCGTGGGAGCAGTACTTC. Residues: CASSYGIAWEQYF.

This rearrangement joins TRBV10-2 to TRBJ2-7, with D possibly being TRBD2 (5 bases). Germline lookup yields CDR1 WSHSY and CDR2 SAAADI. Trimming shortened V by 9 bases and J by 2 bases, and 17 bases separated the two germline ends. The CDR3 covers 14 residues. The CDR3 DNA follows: TGCGCCAGTAGCAAACGACTAACCCCCTACGAGCAGTACTTC. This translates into CASSKRLTPYEQYF.

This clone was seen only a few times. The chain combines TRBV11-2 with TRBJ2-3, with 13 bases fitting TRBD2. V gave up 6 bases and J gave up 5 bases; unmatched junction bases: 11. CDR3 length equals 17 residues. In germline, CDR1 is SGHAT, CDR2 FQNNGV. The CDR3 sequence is CASRSPRTSGSRDTQYF. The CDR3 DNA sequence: TGTGCCAGCAGGAGTCCTCGGACTAGCGGGAGTAGAGATACGCAGTATTTT.

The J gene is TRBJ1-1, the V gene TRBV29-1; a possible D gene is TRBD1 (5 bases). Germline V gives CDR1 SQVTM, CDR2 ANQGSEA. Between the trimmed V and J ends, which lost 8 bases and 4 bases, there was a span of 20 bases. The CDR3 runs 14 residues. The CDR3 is CSTRGLGQGTEAFF. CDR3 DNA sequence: TGCAGCACCCGTGGGCTGGGGCAGGGCACTGAAGCTTTCTTT.

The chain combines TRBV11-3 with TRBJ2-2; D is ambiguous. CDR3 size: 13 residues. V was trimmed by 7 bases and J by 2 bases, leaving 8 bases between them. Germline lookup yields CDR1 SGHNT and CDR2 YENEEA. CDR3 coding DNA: TGTGCCAGCACCGCCAGTAACACCGGGGAGCTGTTTTTT. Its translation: CASTASNTGELFF.